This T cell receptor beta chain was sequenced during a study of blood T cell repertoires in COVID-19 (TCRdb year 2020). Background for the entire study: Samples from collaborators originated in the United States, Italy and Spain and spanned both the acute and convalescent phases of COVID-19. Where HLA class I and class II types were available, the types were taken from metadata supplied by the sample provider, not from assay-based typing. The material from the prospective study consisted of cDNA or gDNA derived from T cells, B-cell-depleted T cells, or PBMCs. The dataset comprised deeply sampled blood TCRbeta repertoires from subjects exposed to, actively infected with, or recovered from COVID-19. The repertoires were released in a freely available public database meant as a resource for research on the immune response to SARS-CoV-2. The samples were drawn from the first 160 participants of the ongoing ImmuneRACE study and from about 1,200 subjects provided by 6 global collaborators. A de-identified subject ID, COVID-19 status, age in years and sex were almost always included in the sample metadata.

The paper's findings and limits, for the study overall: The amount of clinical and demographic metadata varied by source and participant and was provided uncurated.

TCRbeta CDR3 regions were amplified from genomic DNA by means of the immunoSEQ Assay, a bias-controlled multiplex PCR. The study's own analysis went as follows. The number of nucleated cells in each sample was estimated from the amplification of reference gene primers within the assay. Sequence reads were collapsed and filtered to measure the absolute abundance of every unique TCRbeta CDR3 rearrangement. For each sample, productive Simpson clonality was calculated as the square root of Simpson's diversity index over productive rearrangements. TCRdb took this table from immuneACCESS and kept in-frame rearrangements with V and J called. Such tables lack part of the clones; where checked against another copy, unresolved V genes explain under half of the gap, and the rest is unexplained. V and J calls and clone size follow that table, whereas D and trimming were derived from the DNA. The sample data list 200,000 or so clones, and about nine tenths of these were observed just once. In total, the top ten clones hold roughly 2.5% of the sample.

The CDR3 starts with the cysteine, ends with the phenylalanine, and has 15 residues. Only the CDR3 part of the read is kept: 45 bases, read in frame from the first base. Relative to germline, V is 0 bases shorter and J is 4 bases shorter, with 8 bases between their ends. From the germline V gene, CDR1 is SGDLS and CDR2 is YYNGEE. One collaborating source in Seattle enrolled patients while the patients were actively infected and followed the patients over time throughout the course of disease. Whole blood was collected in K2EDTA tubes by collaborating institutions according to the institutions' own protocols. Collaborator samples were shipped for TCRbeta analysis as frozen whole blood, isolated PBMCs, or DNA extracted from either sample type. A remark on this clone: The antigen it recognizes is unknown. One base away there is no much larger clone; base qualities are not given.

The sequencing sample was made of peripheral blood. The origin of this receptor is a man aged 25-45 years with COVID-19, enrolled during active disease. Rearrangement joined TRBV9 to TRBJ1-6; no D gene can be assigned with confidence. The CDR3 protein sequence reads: CASSVGAGYNSPLHF. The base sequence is TGTGCCAGCAGCGTAGGGGCAGGTTATAATTCACCCCTCCACTTT.